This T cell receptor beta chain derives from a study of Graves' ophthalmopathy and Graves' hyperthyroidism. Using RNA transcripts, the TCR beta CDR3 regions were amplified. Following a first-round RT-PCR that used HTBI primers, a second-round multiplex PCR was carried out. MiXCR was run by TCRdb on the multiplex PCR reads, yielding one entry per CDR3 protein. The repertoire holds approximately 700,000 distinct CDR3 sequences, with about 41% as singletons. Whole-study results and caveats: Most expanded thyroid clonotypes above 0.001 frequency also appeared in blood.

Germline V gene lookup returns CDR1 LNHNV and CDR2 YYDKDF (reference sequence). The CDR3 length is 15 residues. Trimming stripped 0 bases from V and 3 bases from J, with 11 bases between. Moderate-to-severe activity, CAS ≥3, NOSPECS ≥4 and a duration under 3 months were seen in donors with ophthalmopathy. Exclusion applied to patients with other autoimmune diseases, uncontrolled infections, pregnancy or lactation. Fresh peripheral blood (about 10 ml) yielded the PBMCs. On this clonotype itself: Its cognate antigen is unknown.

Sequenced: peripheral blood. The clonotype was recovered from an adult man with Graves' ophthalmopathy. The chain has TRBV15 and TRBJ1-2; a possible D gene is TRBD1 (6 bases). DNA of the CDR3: TGTGCCACCAGCAGAGATCTGGCAGGGGACTATGGCTACACCTTC. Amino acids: CATSRDLAGDYGYTF.